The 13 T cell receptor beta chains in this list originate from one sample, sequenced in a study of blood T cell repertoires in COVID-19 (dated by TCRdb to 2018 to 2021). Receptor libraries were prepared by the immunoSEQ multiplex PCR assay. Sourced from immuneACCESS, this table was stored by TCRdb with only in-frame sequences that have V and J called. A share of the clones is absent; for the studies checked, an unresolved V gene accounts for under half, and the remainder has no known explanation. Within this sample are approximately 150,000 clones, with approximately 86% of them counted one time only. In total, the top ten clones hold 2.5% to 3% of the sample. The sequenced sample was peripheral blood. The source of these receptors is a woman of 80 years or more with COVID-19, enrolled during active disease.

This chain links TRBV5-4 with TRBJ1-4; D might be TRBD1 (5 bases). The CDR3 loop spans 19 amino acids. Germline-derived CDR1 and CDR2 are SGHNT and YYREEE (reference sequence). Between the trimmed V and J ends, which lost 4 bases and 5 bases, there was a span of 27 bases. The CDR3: CASSPGGRVPFAGNEKLFF. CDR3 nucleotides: TGTGCCAGCAGCCCCGGTGGCAGGGTCCCATTCGCGGGGAATGAAAAACTGTTTTTT.

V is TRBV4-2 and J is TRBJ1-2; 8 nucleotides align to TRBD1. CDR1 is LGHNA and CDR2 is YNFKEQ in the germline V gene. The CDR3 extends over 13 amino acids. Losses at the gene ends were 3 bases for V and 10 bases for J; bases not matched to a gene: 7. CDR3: CASSHLGQGDYTF. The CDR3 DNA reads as TGTGCCAGCAGCCACCTAGGACAGGGTGACTACACCTTC.

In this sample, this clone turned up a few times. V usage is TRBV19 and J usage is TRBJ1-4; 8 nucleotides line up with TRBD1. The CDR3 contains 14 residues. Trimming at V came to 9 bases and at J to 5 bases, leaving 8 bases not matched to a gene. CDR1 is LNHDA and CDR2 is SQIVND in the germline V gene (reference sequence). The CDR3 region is CASRGQGENEKLFF. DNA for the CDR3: TGTGCCAGCCGTGGACAGGGAGAGAATGAAAAACTGTTTTTT. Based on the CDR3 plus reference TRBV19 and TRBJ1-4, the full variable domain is DGGITQSPKYLFRKEGQNVTLSCEQNLNHDAMYWYRQDPGQGLRLIYYSQIVNDFQKGDIAEGYSVSREKKESFPLTVTSAQKNPTAFYLCASRGQGENEKLFFGSGTQLSVL.

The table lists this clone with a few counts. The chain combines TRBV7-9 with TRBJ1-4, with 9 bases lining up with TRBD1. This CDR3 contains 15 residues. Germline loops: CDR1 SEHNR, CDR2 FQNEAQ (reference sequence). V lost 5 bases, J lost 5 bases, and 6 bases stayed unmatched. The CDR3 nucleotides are TGTGCCAGCAGCCCACGGGACAGGGCGAATGAAAAACTGTTTTTT. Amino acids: CASSPRDRANEKLFF.

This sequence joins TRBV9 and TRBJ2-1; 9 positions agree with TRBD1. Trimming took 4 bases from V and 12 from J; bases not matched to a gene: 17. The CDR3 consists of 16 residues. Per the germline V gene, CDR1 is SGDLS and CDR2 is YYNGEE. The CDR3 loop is CASSPLMGQGSGGQFF. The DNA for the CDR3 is TGTGCCAGCAGCCCCCTCATGGGACAGGGTAGTGGGGGGCAGTTCTTC.

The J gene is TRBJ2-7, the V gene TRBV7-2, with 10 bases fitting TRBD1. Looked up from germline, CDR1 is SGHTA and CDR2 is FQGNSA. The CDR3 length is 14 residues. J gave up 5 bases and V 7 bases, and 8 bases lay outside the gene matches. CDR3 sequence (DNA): TGTGCCAGCAATACCGGGACAGGGGCCCACGAGCAGTACTTC. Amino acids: CASNTGTGAHEQYF.

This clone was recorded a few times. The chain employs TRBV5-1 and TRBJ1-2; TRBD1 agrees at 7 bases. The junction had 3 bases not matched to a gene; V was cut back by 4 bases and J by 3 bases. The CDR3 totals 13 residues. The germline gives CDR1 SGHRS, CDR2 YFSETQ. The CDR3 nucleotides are TGCGCCAGCAGCAGCACAGGGGACTATGGCTACACCTTC. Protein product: CASSSTGDYGYTF.

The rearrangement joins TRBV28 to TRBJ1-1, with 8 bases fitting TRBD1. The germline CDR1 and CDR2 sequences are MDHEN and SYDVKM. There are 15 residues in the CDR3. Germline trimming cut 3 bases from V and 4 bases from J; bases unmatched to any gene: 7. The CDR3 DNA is TGTGCCAGCAGTTTCCCTTCTACAGGGGGCACTGAAGCTTTCTTT. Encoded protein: CASSFPSTGGTEAFF.

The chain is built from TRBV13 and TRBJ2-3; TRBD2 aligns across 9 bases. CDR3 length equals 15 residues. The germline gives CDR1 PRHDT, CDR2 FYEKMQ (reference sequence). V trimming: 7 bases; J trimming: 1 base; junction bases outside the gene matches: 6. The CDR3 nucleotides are TGTGCCAGCACTATAGCGGGAGCGGGCACAGATACGCAGTATTTT. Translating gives CASTIAGAGTDTQYF. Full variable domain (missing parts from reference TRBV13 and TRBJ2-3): AAGVIQSPRHLIKEKRETATLKCYPIPRHDTVYWYQQGPGQDPQFLISFYEKMQSDKGSIPDRFSAQQFSDYHSELNMSSLELGDSALYFCASTIAGAGTDTQYFGPGTRLTVL.

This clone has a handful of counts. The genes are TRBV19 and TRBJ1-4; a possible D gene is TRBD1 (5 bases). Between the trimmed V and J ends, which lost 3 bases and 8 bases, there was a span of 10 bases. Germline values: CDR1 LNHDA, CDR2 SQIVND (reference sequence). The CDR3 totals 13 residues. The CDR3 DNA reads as TGTGCCAGTAGTATGGGGGGAACCGAAAAACTGTTTTTT. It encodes CASSMGGTEKLFF.

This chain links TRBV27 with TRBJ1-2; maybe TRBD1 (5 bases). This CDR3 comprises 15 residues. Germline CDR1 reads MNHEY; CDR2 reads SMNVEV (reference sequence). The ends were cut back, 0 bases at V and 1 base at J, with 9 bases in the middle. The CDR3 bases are TGTGCCAGCAGTTTATCCTCGACAGTTAACTATGGCTACACCTTC. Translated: CASSLSSTVNYGYTF.

CDR3 sequence: CASTFGSGGQGSQAFF. Written as DNA, the CDR3 is TGTGCCAGCACTTTCGGGTCAGGAGGACAGGGATCGCAAGCTTTCTTT. The chain recombines TRBV11-2 with TRBJ1-1; 8 bases agree with TRBD1. Germline CDR1 SGHAT, CDR2 FQNNGV. Trimming took 7 bases from V and 9 from J; bases not matched to a gene: 19. CDR3 length: 16 residues.

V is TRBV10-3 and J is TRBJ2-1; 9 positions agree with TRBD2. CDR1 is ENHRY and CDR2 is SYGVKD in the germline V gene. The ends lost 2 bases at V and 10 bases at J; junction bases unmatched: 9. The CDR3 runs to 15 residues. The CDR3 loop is CAISELAGTNREQFF. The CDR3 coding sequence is TGTGCCATCAGTGAGCTAGCGGGAACCAATCGAGAGCAGTTCTTC.